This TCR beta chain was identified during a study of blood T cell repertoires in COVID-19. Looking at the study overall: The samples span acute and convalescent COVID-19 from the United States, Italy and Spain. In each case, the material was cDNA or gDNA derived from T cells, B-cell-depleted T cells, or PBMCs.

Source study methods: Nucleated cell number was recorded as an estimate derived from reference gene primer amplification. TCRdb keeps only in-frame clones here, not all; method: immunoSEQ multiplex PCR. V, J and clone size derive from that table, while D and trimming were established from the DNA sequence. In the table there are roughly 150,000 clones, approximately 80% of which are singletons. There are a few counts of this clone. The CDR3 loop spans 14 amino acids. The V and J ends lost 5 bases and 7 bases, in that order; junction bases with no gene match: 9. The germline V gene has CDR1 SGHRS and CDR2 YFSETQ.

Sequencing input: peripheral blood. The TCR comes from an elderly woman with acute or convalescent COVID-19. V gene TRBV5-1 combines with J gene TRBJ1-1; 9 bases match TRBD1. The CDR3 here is CASRSTGGTREAFF. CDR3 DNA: TGCGCCAGCAGGTCGACAGGGGGTACCCGTGAAGCTTTCTTT. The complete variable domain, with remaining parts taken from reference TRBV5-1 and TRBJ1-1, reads KAGVTQTPRYLIKTRGQQVTLSCSPISGHRSVSWYQQTPGQGLQFLFEYFSETQRNKGNFPGRFSGRQFSNSRSEMNVSTLELGDSALYLCASRSTGGTREAFFGQGTRLTVV.